These 30 T cell receptor beta chains were all obtained from the same sample, sequenced in a study of T cells in tumors after PD-1 blockade. Only in-frame clones appear in the TCRdb table, and some are missing; sequencing was by immunoSEQ multiplex PCR. The profile shows 30,000 to 35,000 clones, around 73% of them singletons. Specimen: PBMCs, collected after anti-PD-1 treatment. These receptors all come from a human donor with basal cell carcinoma.

V is TRBV15 and J is TRBJ2-7, with 7 bases identical to TRBD2. V shed 0 bases and J 0 bases; nucleotides not matched to a gene: 5. The CDR3 covers 16 residues. In germline, CDR1 is LNHNV, CDR2 YYDKDF (reference sequence). This CDR3 is CATSREGGGSSYEQYF. The CDR3 bases are TGTGCCACCAGCAGAGAGGGGGGAGGGTCCTCCTACGAGCAGTACTTC. The full variable domain, in which reference TRBV15 and TRBJ2-7 provide the parts outside the CDR3, is DAMVIQNPRYQVTQFGKPVTLSCSQTLNHNVMYWYQQKSSQAPKLLFHYYDKDFNNEADTPDNFQSRRPNTSFCFLDIRSPGLGDTAMYLCATSREGGGSSYEQYFGPGTRLTVT.

This chain uses TRBV29-1 with TRBJ2-7; D is perhaps TRBD2 (7 bases). Trimming removed 6 bases from V and 3 bases from J, with 12 bases in between. Germline loops: CDR1 SQVTM, CDR2 ANQGSEA. This CDR3 has 12 amino acids. The CDR3 coding sequence is TGCAGCGTCCACAGGGAGGGCTACGAGCAGTACTTC. This gives the protein CSVHREGYEQYF.

This clone was seen many times. This rearrangement joins TRBV6-5 to TRBJ2-2; 9 nucleotides line up with TRBD2. Per germline, CDR1 MNHEY and CDR2 SVGAGI. Trimming at V came to 4 bases and at J to 5 bases, leaving 8 bases not matched to a gene. The CDR3 consists of 16 residues. CDR3 amino acids: CASSLRGGLTTGELFF. In DNA form, the CDR3 reads TGTGCCAGCAGTTTGCGGGGGGGCCTTACGACCGGGGAGCTGTTTTTT.

J is TRBJ1-1 and V is TRBV11-3, with 7 bases lining up with TRBD1. V shed 4 bases, J shed 7 bases, and the junction held 9 bases outside the gene matches. This CDR3 is built from 14 residues. The germline CDR1 and CDR2 sequences are SGHNT and YENEEA. The CDR3 sequence: CASSSPPGQSEAFF. CDR3 nucleotide sequence: TGTGCCAGCAGCTCTCCCCCGGGACAGAGTGAAGCTTTCTTT.

The V and J genes are TRBV30 and TRBJ2-2, with TRBD1 matching 7 bases. Unmatched junction bases numbered 1, after V lost 0 bases and J lost 0 bases. The CDR3 covers 15 residues. The germline V gene has CDR1 GTSNPN and CDR2 SVGIG (reference sequence). CDR3 loop: CAWSVGGTNTGELFF. As DNA, the CDR3 is TGTGCCTGGAGTGTAGGGGGCACGAACACCGGGGAGCTGTTTTTT.

The genes are TRBV3-1 (or the pseudogene TRBV3-2) and TRBJ2-3; 11 bases are a match to TRBD2. V gave up 4 bases and J gave up 0 bases; unmatched junction bases: 6. This CDR3 region has 17 residues. CDR1 and CDR2 (germline): LGHDT, YNNKEL (reference sequence). The CDR3 DNA reads TGTGCCAGCAGCCCAGACCGACTAGCGGGGAGCACAGATACGCAGTATTTT. Its translation is CASSPDRLAGSTDTQYF.

This chain's CDR3 is CASSLRATGELFF. The DNA for the CDR3 is TGTGCCAGCAGCTTGAGGGCCACCGGGGAGCTGTTTTTT. V gene TRBV11-1 combines with J gene TRBJ2-2, with a tentative D call TRBD2 (5 bases). The CDR3 runs to 13 residues. V lost 3 bases to trimming and J lost 4 bases, with 6 bases between them. Germline loops: CDR1 SGHAT, CDR2 FQDESV (reference sequence).

The chain couples TRBV3-1 (or the pseudogene TRBV3-2) to TRBJ1-1; the D gene is possibly TRBD1 (6 bases). This CDR3 has 16 amino acids. Between the trimmed V and J ends, which lost 5 bases and 1 base, there was a span of 17 bases. Germline V gene sequence: CDR1 LGHDT, CDR2 YNNKEL (reference sequence). In DNA form, the CDR3 reads TGTGCCAGCAGCTTCCGACAGGTCTCAGGGAACACTGAAGCTTTCTTT. Protein product: CASSFRQVSGNTEAFF.

This clone has a count of ten or more. V is TRBV29-1 and J is TRBJ2-1; D is tentatively TRBD1 or TRBD2 (5 bases each). The CDR3 contains 12 residues. The germline V gene encodes CDR1 SQVTM and CDR2 ANQGSEA. V was clipped by 5 bases and J by 7 bases, with 12 bases between them. CDR3: CSVRDLGNEQFF. The CDR3 DNA reads TGCAGCGTTCGGGACCTAGGGAATGAGCAGTTCTTC.

A single count supports this clone. This sequence joins TRBV28 and TRBJ1-2; D unresolved. Germline CDR1 and CDR2: MDHEN and SYDVKM. The CDR3 sequence is 12 residues long. V lost 10 bases to trimming and J lost 1 base, with 10 bases between them. The CDR3 DNA reads as TGTGCCACCGCCGGTCATAACTATGGCTACACCTTC. It specifies CATAGHNYGYTF.

This sequence joins TRBV5-1 and TRBJ2-7; either TRBD1 or TRBD2 may supply D (5 bases each). Trimming removed 3 bases from V and 5 bases from J, with 15 bases in between. CDR3 size: 14 residues. Germline-derived CDR1 and CDR2 are SGHRS and YFSETQ. CDR3 sequence (DNA): TGCGCCAGCAGCTCGGGACCGCCGAGGAACGAGCAGTACTTC. Translating it yields CASSSGPPRNEQYF.

The rearrangement links TRBV5-6 to TRBJ2-3; 9 bases agree with TRBD2. CDR3 length: 17 amino acids. V lost 4 bases and J lost 0; bases outside the gene matches: 9. Germline values: CDR1 SGHDT, CDR2 YYEEEE. This CDR3 is CASSKGPGLASTDTQYF. The DNA for the CDR3 is TGTGCCAGCAGCAAGGGGCCGGGACTAGCTAGCACAGATACGCAGTATTTT.

The J gene is TRBJ2-3, the V gene TRBV6-2 or TRBV6-3; D is undetermined. Trimming stripped 5 bases from V and 3 bases from J, with 12 bases between. This CDR3 region has 14 residues. In germline, CDR1 is MNHEY, CDR2 SVGEGT. CDR3 sequence: CASSRLLGTDTQYF. DNA of the CDR3: TGTGCCAGCAGTCGTCTCTTGGGGACAGATACGCAGTATTTT.

The rearrangement joins TRBV7-9 to TRBJ2-5, with 10 nucleotides matching TRBD2. The CDR3 is 14 residues long. Germline values: CDR1 SEHNR, CDR2 FQNEAQ (reference sequence). V was pared by 5 bases and J by 9 bases, with 9 bases of the junction left unmatched. The CDR3 sequence: CASSRTSGATAQYF. In nucleotides, the CDR3 is TGTGCCAGCAGCCGAACTAGCGGGGCTACGGCCCAGTACTTC.

The CDR3 DNA reads TGTGCCAGCAGCCAAGACGGTGCCCCTCGCGAGCAGTACTTC. It codes for CASSQDGAPREQYF. The rearrangement joins TRBV3-1 (or the pseudogene TRBV3-2) to TRBJ2-7; D is unresolved. Trimming removed 0 bases from V and 6 bases from J, with 12 bases in between. In germline, CDR1 is LGHDT, CDR2 YNNKEL (reference sequence). The CDR3 has 14 residues.

The rearrangement links TRBV5-8 to TRBJ1-1; the D gene is possibly TRBD1 (5 bases). V dropped 5 bases and J dropped 3 bases, with 17 bases sitting between them. This CDR3 contains 15 residues. Germline V gene data show CDR1 as SGHTS and CDR2 as YDEGEE. The CDR3: CASRPFLWGDTEAFF. The CDR3 region has the DNA TGTGCCAGCAGACCCTTTTTGTGGGGGGACACTGAAGCTTTCTTT.

CDR3 protein: CASSLDLGGVQYMNTEAFF. CDR3 coding DNA: TGTGCCAGCAGCTTAGATCTCGGAGGAGTACAGTACATGAACACTGAAGCTTTCTTT. The rearrangement uses TRBV11-2 and TRBJ1-1, with D hard to call. The CDR3 is 19 residues long. The V gene lost 0 bases and the J gene lost 0 bases, with 20 bases spanning the gap. In germline, CDR1 is SGHAT, CDR2 FQNNGV. The variable domain in full, completed from reference TRBV11-2 and TRBJ1-1, reads EAGVAQSPRYKIIEKRQSVAFWCNPISGHATLYWYQQILGQGPKLLIQFQNNGVVDDSQLPKDRFSAERLKGVDSTLKIQPAKLEDSAVYLCASSLDLGGVQYMNTEAFFGQGTRLTVV.

The chain uses TRBV6-1 and TRBJ1-5; a weak D match, TRBD1 (5 bases). Germline lookup yields CDR1 MNHNS and CDR2 SASEGT. Trimming cost V 0 bases and J 3 bases, with 12 bases left between them. There are 16 residues in the CDR3. CDR3 amino acids: CASSEADQGLNQPQHF. The CDR3 bases are TGTGCCAGCAGTGAAGCGGACCAGGGCCTCAATCAGCCCCAGCATTTT.

In its sample, this clone was seen a few times. V gene TRBV19 combines with J gene TRBJ1-3; the match to TRBD1 covers 9 bases. Germline CDR1 is LNHDA and CDR2 is SQIVND (reference sequence). The V and J ends lost 6 bases and 2 bases, in that order; junction bases with no gene match: 5. The CDR3 has 15 amino acids. CDR3 sequence reads: CASRGGQGTGNTIYF. The CDR3 DNA follows: TGTGCCAGTAGGGGCGGACAGGGGACTGGAAACACCATATATTTT.

J is TRBJ2-7 and V is TRBV7-3, with D possibly matching TRBD2 (6 bases). The CDR3 is made up of 13 amino acids. Trimming removed 5 bases at V and 7 bases at J, with 15 bases between. The germline V gene has CDR1 SGHTA and CDR2 FQGTGA. The CDR3 sequence is CASSAGGAGEQYF. The CDR3 nucleotides read TGTGCCAGCAGCGCCGGCGGGGCGGGGGAGCAGTACTTC.

This chain links TRBV19 with TRBJ2-3; D tentatively fits TRBD1 or TRBD2 (5 bases each). Trimming removed 4 bases at V and 1 base at J, with 9 bases between. The CDR3 loop spans 14 amino acids. Germline V CDR1 and CDR2: LNHDA, SQIVND (reference sequence). The CDR3 region has the DNA TGTGCCAGTAGTACCTCGGGACGCACAGATACGCAGTATTTT. It translates to CASSTSGRTDTQYF.

The chain joins TRBV7-3 to TRBJ1-2; tentative D call: TRBD1 (6 bases). CDR1 is SGHTA, CDR2 FQGTGA, per germline. V was shortened by 5 bases and J by 2 bases, with 9 bases between the two germline ends. The CDR3 consists of 13 residues. The CDR3 spells CASSRDRNYGYTF. The CDR3, as DNA: TGTGCCAGCAGCCGAGACAGGAACTATGGCTACACCTTC.

The V and J genes are TRBV9 and TRBJ2-1, with D maybe TRBD2 (6 bases). The CDR3 has 14 residues. Germline V gives CDR1 SGDLS, CDR2 YYNGEE. Trimming left V 8 bases short and J 8 bases short, with 20 bases between. The CDR3 DNA reads as TGTGCCAGTACAACGGGAGCGGCCCAGGATGAGCAGTTCTTC. Translated, it gives CASTTGAAQDEQFF.

The gene calls are TRBV2 and TRBJ2-5, with D possibly being TRBD1 (7 bases). CDR3 length equals 14 residues. V lost 2 bases, J lost 6 bases, and 13 bases lay in between. Germline V gene data show CDR1 as SNHLY and CDR2 as FYNNEI. DNA for the CDR3: TGTGCCAGCAGTGAACAGGGGGGTAGGAAGACCCAGTACTTC. This gives the protein CASSEQGGRKTQYF.

The rearrangement joins TRBV25-1 to TRBJ1-5; perhaps TRBD1 as D (5 bases). This CDR3 is built from 15 residues. Trimming cost V 3 bases and J 6 bases, with 15 bases left between them. The V gene's germline CDR1 is MGHDK and CDR2 SYGVNS. The CDR3 DNA sequence: TGTGCCAGCAGTGATTCGGGCGGGGCAGTTCAGCCCCAGCATTTT. Its translation: CASSDSGGAVQPQHF.

The CDR3 DNA reads as TGTGCCTGGAGTGTCTTCGGGGGAACTAATGAAAAACTGTTTTTT. Amino acid sequence: CAWSVFGGTNEKLFF. This sequence joins TRBV30 and TRBJ1-4; D may be TRBD1 (5 bases). This CDR3 comprises 15 residues. The V gene's germline CDR1 is GTSNPN and CDR2 SVGIG (reference sequence). V was shortened by 0 bases and J by 1 base, with 9 bases between the two germline ends. The variable domain in full, with the rest retrieved from reference TRBV30 and TRBJ1-4, is SQTIHQWPATLVQPVGSPLSLECTVEGTSNPNLYWYRQAAGRGLQLLFYSVGIGQISSEVPQNLSASRPQDRQFILSSKKLLLSDSGFYLCAWSVFGGTNEKLFFGSGTQLSVL.

V and J are TRBV28 and TRBJ2-7; D unresolved. The CDR3 length is 12 residues. In germline, CDR1 is MDHEN, CDR2 SYDVKM. Trimming removed 6 bases from V and 3 bases from J, with 9 bases in between. Here the CDR3 DNA reads TGTGCCAGCAGCCTGGACGGCTACGAGCAGTACTTC. It specifies CASSLDGYEQYF.

The chain uses TRBV11-3 and TRBJ2-3, with TRBD2 matching 13 bases. V dropped 4 bases and J dropped 4; count of bases not matched to a gene: 8. Germline V gene lookup returns CDR1 SGHNT and CDR2 YENEEA. The CDR3 covers 17 residues. The CDR3 DNA reads as TGTGCCAGCAGCTCTGGAACTAGCGGGAGGGCGGCAGATACGCAGTATTTT. Translating gives CASSSGTSGRAADTQYF. Looking up the rest from reference TRBV11-3 and TRBJ2-3 gives the full variable domain: EAGVVQSPRYKIIEKKQPVAFWCNPISGHNTLYWYLQNLGQGPELLIRYENEEAVDDSQLPKDRFSAERLKGVDSTLKIQPAELGDSAVYLCASSSGTSGRAADTQYFGPGTRLTVL.

This chain connects TRBV5-1 to TRBJ1-1; 7 bases match TRBD1. CDR1 and CDR2 (germline): SGHRS, YFSETQ. This CDR3 comprises 15 residues. With 3 bases clipped from V and 7 bases from J, the junction kept 12 bases outside the gene matches. CDR3 DNA: TGCGCCAGCAGCTGGGGGCAAGGGGGCGTTGATGAAGCTTTCTTT. It codes for CASSWGQGGVDEAFF.

The J gene is TRBJ1-3, the V gene TRBV27, with no clear D. Trimming left V 5 bases short and J 0 bases short, with 23 bases between. The V gene's germline CDR1 is MNHEY and CDR2 SMNVEV (reference sequence). This CDR3 region has 19 residues. The CDR3 coding sequence is TGTGCCAGCAGTCGATATCATCAGTCTAACGGCATCTCTGGAAACACCATATATTTT. Amino acids: CASSRYHQSNGISGNTIYF.